The entry that follows covers one TCR beta chain sequence. CDR1 and CDR2 (germline): MNHNS, SASEGT. The germline V and J ends were trimmed by 2 bases and 5 bases, with 9 bases remaining between them. The length of the CDR3 is 13 residues. Only in-frame clones appear in the TCRdb table, and some are missing; sequencing was by immunoSEQ multiplex PCR. Of about 190,000 clones listed, around 92% are singletons. These data come from a study of T cell responses to AZD1222 COVID-19 vaccine. V gene TRBV6-1 combines with J gene TRBJ1-2, with unresolved D. The clonotype originates from an adult in good health. Sequenced material: peripheral blood, taken on day 0 of AZD1222 vaccination. CDR3 region: CASSEFPLYGYTF. The CDR3 coding sequence is TGTGCCAGCAGTGAATTCCCCTTGTATGGCTACACCTTC.